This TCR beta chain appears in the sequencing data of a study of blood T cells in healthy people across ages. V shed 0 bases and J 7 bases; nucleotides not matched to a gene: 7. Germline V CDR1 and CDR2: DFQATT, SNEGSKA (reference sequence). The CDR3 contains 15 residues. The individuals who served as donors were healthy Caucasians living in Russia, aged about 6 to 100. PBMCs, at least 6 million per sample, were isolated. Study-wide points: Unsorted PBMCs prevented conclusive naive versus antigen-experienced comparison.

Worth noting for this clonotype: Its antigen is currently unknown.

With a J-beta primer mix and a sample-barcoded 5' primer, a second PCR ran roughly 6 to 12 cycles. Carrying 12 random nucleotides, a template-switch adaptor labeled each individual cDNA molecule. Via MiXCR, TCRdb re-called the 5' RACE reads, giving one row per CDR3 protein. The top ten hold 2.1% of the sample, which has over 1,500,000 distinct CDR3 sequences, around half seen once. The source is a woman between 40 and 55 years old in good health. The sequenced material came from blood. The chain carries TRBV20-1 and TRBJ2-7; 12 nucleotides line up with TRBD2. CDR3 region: CSARDLAGGPGEQYF. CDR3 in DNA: TGCAGTGCTAGAGATCTAGCGGGGGGGCCGGGAGAGCAGTACTTC.